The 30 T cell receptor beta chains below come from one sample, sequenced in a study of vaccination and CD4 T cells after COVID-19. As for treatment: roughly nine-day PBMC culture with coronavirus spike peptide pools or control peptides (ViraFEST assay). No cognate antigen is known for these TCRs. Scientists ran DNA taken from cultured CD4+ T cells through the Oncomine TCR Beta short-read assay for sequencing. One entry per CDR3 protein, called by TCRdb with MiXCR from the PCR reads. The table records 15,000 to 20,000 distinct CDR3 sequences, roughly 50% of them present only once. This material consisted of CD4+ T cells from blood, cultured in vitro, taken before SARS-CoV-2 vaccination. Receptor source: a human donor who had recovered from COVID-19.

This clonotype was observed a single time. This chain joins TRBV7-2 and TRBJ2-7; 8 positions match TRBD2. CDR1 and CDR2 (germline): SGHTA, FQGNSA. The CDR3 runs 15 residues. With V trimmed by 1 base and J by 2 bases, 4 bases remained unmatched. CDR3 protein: CASSLDSGGPYEQYF. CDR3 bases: TGTGCCAGCAGCTTAGACTCGGGAGGGCCCTACGAGCAGTACTTC. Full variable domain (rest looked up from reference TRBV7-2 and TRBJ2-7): GAGVSQSPSNKVTEKGKDVELRCDPISGHTALYWYRQSLGQGLEFLIYFQGNSAPDKSGLPSDRFSAERTGGSVSTLTIQRTQQEDSAVYLCASSLDSGGPYEQYFGPGTRLTVT.

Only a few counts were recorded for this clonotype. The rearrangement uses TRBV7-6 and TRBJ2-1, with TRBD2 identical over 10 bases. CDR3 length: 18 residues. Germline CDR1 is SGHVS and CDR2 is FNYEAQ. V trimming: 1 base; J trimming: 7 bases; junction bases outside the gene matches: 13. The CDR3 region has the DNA TGTGCCAGCAGCTTAGACGGGAGACTAGCGGGTAGTCGAAATGAGCAGTTCTTC. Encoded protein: CASSLDGRLAGSRNEQFF.

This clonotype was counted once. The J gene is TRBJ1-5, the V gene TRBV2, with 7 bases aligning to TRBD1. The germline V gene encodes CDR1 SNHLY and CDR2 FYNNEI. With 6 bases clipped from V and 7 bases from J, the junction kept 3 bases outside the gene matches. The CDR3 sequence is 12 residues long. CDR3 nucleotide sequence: TGTGCCAGCAGGACAGGGTCCCAGCCCCAGCATTTT. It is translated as CASRTGSQPQHF.

Here the CDR3 reads CATSDLQIGSGLLFF. The CDR3 DNA is TGTGCCACCAGTGATTTGCAAATCGGGTCAGGCCTCCTTTTCTTC. The chain couples TRBV24-1 to TRBJ2-1, with D unclear. Germline CDR1 is KGHDR and CDR2 is SFDVKD. V was pared by 0 bases and J by 16 bases, with 21 bases between. CDR3 length: 15 amino acids.

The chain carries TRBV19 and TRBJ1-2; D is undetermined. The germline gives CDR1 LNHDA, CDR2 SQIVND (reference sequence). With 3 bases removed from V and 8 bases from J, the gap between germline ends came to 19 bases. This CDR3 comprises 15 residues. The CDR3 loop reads CASSIQTSHRSGYTF. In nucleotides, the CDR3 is TGTGCCAGTAGTATCCAGACCTCGCATCGTTCCGGCTACACCTTC.

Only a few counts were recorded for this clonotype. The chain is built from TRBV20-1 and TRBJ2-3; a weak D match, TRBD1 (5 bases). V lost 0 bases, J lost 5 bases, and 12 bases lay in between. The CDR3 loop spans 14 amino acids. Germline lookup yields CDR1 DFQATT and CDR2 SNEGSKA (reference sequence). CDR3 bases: TGCAGTGCTAGAGATTATCAGGGAATAGATACGCAGTATTTT. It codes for CSARDYQGIDTQYF.

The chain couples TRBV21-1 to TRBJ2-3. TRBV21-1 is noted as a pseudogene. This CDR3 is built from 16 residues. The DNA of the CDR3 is TGTGCCAGCTCATCTAGAGACCCTTTATCCACAGATACGCAGTATTTT. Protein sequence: CASSSRDPLSTDTQYF.

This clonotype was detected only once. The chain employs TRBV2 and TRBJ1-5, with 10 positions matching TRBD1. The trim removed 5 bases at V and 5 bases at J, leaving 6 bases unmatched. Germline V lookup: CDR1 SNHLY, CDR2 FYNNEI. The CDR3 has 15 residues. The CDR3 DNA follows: TGTGCCAGCAGTCGACAGGGGGCCGCGTATCAGCCCCAGCATTTT. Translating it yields CASSRQGAAYQPQHF.

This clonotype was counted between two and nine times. In DNA, the CDR3 is TGTGCCAGCAGTGTAGGGGGGGAAAGCAATCAGCCCCAGCATTTT. This codes for CASSVGGESNQPQHF. J is TRBJ1-5 and V is TRBV6-1; possible D gene TRBD1, 6 bases. This CDR3 is built from 15 residues. V was clipped by 4 bases and J by 1 base, with 11 bases between them. Germline V gene lookup returns CDR1 MNHNS and CDR2 SASEGT.

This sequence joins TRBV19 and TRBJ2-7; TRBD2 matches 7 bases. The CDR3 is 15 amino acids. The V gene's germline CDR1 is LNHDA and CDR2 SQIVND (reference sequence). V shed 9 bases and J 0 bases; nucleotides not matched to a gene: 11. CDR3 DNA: TGTGCCAGCACCCAAACGCGCGGGAGCTCCTACGAGCAGTACTTC. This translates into CASTQTRGSSYEQYF.

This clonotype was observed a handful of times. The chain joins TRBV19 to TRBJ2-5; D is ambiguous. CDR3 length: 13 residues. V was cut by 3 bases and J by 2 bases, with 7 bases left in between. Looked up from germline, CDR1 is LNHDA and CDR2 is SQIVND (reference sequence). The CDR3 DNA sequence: TGTGCCAGTAGTATTCAAGGGCAAGAGACCCAGTACTTC. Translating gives CASSIQGQETQYF.

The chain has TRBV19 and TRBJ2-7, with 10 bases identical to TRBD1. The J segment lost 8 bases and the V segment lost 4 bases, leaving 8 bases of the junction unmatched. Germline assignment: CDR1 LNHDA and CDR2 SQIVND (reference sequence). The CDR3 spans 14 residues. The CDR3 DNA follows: TGTGCCAGTAGTACCGGGACAGGGGATGGGAAGCAGTACTTC. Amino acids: CASSTGTGDGKQYF.

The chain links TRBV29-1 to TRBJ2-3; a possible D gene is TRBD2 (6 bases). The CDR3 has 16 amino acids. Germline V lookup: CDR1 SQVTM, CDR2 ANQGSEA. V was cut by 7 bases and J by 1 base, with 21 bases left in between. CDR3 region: CSAGWGSGQGTDTQYF. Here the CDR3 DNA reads TGCAGCGCCGGGTGGGGGAGCGGGCAGGGCACAGATACGCAGTATTTT.

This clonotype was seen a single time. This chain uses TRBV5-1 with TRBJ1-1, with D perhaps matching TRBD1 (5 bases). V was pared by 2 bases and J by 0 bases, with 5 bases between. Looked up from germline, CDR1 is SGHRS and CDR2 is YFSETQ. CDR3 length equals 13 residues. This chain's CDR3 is CASSLGVNTEAFF. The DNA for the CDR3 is TGCGCCAGCAGCTTAGGGGTGAACACTGAAGCTTTCTTT.

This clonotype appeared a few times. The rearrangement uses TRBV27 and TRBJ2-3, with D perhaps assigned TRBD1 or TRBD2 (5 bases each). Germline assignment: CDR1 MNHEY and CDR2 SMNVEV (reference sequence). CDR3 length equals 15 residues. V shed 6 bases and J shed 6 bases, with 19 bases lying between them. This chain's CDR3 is CASSRDPRSSDTQYF. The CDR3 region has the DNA TGTGCCAGCAGCCGGGACCCCCGGAGCTCGGATACGCAGTATTTT.

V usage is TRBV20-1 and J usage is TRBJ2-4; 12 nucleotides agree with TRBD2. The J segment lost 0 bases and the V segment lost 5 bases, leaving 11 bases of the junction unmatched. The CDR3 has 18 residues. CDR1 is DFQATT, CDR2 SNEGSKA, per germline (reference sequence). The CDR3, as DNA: TGCAGTGCTGATTCGGGACTAGCGGGTCTACTAGCCAAAAACATTCAGTACTTC. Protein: CSADSGLAGLLAKNIQYF.

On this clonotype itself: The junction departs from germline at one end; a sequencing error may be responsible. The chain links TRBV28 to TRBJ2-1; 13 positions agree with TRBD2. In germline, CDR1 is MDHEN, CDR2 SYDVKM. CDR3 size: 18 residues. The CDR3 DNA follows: TGTGCCAGTAGTTCCGCCCTCACCGGACTAGCGGGAGTAAGTTCGCAGTTCTTC. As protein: CASSSALTGLAGVSSQFF. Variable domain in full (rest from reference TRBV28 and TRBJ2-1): DVKVTQSSRYLVKRTGEKVFLECVQDMDHENMFWYRQDPGLGLRLIYFSYDVKMKEKGDIPEGYSVSREKKERFSLILESASTNQTSMYLCASSSALTGLAGVSSQFFGPGTRLTVL.

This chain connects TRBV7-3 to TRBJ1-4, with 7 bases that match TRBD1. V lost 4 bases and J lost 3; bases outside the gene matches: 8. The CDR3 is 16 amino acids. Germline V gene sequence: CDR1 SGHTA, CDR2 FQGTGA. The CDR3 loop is CASSSARQGSNEKLFF. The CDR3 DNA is TGTGCCAGCAGCTCAGCTAGACAGGGCTCTAATGAAAAACTGTTTTTT.

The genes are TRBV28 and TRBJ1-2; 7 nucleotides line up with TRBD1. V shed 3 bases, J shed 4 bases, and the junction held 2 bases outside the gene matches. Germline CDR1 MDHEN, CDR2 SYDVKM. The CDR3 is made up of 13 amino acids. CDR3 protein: CASSFQGGYGYTF. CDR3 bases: TGTGCCAGCAGTTTTCAGGGGGGCTATGGCTACACCTTC.

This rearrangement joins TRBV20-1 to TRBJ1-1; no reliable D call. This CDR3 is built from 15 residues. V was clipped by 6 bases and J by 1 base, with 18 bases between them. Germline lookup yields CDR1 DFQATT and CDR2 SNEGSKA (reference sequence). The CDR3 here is CSAQNSGRKNTEAFF. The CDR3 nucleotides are TGCAGTGCCCAAAATTCCGGACGGAAGAACACTGAAGCTTTCTTT.

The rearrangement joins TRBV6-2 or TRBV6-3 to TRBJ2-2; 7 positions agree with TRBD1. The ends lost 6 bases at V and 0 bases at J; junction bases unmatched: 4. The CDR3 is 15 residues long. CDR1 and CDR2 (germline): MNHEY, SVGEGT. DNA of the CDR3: TGTGCCAGCAGACCCGGGACAGCGAACACCGGGGAGCTGTTTTTT. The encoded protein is CASRPGTANTGELFF.

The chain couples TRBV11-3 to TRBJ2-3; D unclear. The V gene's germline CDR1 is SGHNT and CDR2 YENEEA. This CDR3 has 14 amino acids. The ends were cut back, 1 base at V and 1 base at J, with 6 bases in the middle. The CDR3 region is CASSLAGGTDTQYF. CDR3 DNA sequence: TGTGCCAGCAGCTTAGCGGGTGGCACAGATACGCAGTATTTT. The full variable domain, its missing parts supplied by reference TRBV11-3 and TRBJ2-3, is EAGVVQSPRYKIIEKKQPVAFWCNPISGHNTLYWYLQNLGQGPELLIRYENEEAVDDSQLPKDRFSAERLKGVDSTLKIQPAELGDSAVYLCASSLAGGTDTQYFGPGTRLTVL.

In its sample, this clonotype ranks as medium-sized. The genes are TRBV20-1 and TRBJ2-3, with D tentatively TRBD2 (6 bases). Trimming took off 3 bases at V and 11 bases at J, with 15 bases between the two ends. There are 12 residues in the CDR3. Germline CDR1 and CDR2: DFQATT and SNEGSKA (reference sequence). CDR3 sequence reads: CSARPREVGQYF. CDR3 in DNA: TGCAGTGCTAGGCCTAGGGAGGTGGGGCAGTATTTT.

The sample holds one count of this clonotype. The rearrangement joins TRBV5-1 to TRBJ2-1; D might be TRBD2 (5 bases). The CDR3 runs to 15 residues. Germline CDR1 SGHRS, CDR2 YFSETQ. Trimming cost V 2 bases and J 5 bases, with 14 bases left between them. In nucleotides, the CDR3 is TGCGCCAGCAGCTTTACTGGGAGAGGGAACAATGAGCAGTTCTTC. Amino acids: CASSFTGRGNNEQFF. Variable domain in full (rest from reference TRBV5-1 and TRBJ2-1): KAGVTQTPRYLIKTRGQQVTLSCSPISGHRSVSWYQQTPGQGLQFLFEYFSETQRNKGNFPGRFSGRQFSNSRSEMNVSTLELGDSALYLCASSFTGRGNNEQFFGPGTRLTVL.

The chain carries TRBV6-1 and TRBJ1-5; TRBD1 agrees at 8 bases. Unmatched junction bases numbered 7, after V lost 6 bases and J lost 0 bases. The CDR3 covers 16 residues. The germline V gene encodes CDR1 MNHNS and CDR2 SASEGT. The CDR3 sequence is CASRATGAYSNQPQHF. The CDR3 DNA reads TGTGCCAGCAGAGCGACAGGGGCATATAGCAATCAGCCCCAGCATTTT.

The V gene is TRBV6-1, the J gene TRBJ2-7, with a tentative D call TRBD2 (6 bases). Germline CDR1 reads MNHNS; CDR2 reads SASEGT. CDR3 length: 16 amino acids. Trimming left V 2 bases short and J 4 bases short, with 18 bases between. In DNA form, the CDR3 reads TGTGCCAGCAGTGAATTCCCCCTCACGACTAGATACGAGCAGTACTTC. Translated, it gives CASSEFPLTTRYEQYF.

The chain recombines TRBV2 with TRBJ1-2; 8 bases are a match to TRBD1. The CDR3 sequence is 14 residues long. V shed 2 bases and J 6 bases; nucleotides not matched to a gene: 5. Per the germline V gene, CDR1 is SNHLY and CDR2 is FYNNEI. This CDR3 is CASSEQGAPDGYTF. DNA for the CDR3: TGTGCCAGCAGTGAACAGGGGGCGCCGGATGGCTACACCTTC.

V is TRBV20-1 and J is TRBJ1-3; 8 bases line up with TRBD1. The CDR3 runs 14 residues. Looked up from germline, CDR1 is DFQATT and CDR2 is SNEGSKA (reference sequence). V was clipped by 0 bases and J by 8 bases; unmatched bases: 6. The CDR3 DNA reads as TGCAGTGCTAGAGATAGCACAGGGGGACACACCATATATTTT. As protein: CSARDSTGGHTIYF.

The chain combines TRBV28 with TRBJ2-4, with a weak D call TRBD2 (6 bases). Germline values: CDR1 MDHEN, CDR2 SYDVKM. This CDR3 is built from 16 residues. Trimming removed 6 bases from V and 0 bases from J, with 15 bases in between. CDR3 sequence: CASSPGGILAKNIQYF. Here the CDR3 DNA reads TGTGCCAGCAGCCCCGGCGGGATACTAGCCAAAAACATTCAGTACTTC. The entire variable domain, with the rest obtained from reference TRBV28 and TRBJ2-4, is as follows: DVKVTQSSRYLVKRTGEKVFLECVQDMDHENMFWYRQDPGLGLRLIYFSYDVKMKEKGDIPEGYSVSREKKERFSLILESASTNQTSMYLCASSPGGILAKNIQYFGAGTRLSVL.

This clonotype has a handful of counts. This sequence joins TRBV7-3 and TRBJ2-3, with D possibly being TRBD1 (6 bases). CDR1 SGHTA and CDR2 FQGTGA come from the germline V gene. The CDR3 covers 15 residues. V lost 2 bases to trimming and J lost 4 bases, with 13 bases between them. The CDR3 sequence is CASSLWGLASDTQYF. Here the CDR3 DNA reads TGTGCCAGCAGCTTATGGGGGCTAGCTTCAGATACGCAGTATTTT.